Sequencing of this T cell receptor beta chain was carried out in a study of Ad26.COV2.S vaccination and SARS-CoV-2 variants. Findings of the study overall: Estimates derived from TCR breadth and depth analyses may have underestimated total T cell responses. Placebo recipients had lower spike-specific TCR breadth than vaccine recipients.

This sample's treatment: around 19 received Ad26.COV2.S at low or high dose, single or two shots; about 5 received placebo; per-sample allocation not given. Collection of samples fell on day 63 after the first vaccine or placebo injection. The CDR3 is made up of 14 amino acids. Trimming removed 1 base at V and 11 bases at J, with 18 bases between. CDR1 and CDR2 (germline): SGHTA, FQGNSA. With regard to this clone: The antigen is undetermined.

Sequencing used immunoSEQ multiplex PCR; TCRdb keeps in-frame clones, though not all of them. The sample has 510,000 or so clones, around nine tenths seen once. The clonotype comes from a person aged 18-65 years who received the Ad26.COV2.S COVID-19 vaccine or a placebo. V and J are TRBV7-2 and TRBJ2-7; tentative D call: TRBD2 (7 bases). This specimen consisted of peripheral blood, obtained in a trial of Ad26.COV2.S vaccine versus placebo. The CDR3 coding sequence is TGTGCCAGCAGCTTAGGCGGGGGCGGGGGCTCAGAGTACTTC. Its translation is CASSLGGGGGSEYF.